This TCR beta chain was retrieved from a study of T cell responses to AZD1222 COVID-19 vaccine. It was second doses at about 4 or about 12 weeks that were pooled. Trimming left V 5 bases short and J 5 bases short, with 25 bases between. The CDR3 is 17 amino acids. Germline V gene sequence: CDR1 LGHNT, CDR2 FRNRAP. Clones were read by immunoSEQ multiplex PCR, and TCRdb kept only the in-frame ones, dropping some. The sample comprises some 150,000 clones, approximately 90% of which are singletons, and about 3.3% rests with the top ten. This clone was counted only a few times. Its antigen is unidentified. Overall study findings and caveats: Of the AZD1222 recipients, only 5 to 7 were seropositive at baseline. The donors showed a predominance of white British ancestry and of females, with possible underestimation of clonal diversity.

This rearrangement joins TRBV12-5 to TRBJ2-7, with TRBD2 as a possible D gene (6 bases). The source is an adult who received the AZD1222 COVID-19 vaccine. The material was peripheral blood, obtained 28 days after the second AZD1222 dose. The CDR3 DNA sequence: TGTGCTAGTGGTGCCTCCCGACTGGGGGACTTGTCGGACGAGCAGTACTTC. This translates into CASGASRLGDLSDEQYF.